The 8 T cell receptor beta chains listed next were all sequenced from one sample in a study of blood T cell repertoires in COVID-19 (dated by TCRdb to about 2020). The library was built by means of the immunoSEQ multiplex PCR assay. The table was pulled from immuneACCESS by TCRdb, which kept in-frame rearrangements only. Such tables lose some clones; where checked, under half of the loss comes from unresolved V genes, and the rest has no known cause. The sample profile shows some 96,000 clones; about 77% of them were found once. The top ten clones comprise under 35% of the sample. Sequenced sample: peripheral blood. The receptor set was obtained from a man aged 65 to 79 with active or convalescent COVID-19.

The chain employs TRBV11-3 and TRBJ2-1; tentative D call: TRBD1 (7 bases). The CDR3 loop spans 16 amino acids. Trimming stripped 4 bases from V and 7 bases from J, with 20 bases between. Germline V gives CDR1 SGHNT, CDR2 YENEEA. Here the CDR3 reads CASSWSGTRGRNEQFF. CDR3 in DNA: TGTGCCAGCAGCTGGTCCGGGACCAGGGGGAGGAATGAGCAGTTCTTC. Full variable domain (rest looked up from reference TRBV11-3 and TRBJ2-1): EAGVVQSPRYKIIEKKQPVAFWCNPISGHNTLYWYLQNLGQGPELLIRYENEEAVDDSQLPKDRFSAERLKGVDSTLKIQPAELGDSAVYLCASSWSGTRGRNEQFFGPGTRLTVL.

The chain couples TRBV28 to TRBJ2-5, with TRBD1 as a possible D gene (6 bases). Trimming left V 2 bases short and J 5 bases short, with 18 bases between. This CDR3 region has 16 residues. Germline values: CDR1 MDHEN, CDR2 SYDVKM. CDR3 protein: CASSLLSGTLGETQYF. CDR3 coding DNA: TGTGCCAGCAGTTTACTCTCCGGGACACTAGGCGAGACCCAGTACTTC. Full variable domain (missing parts from reference TRBV28 and TRBJ2-5): DVKVTQSSRYLVKRTGEKVFLECVQDMDHENMFWYRQDPGLGLRLIYFSYDVKMKEKGDIPEGYSVSREKKERFSLILESASTNQTSMYLCASSLLSGTLGETQYFGPGTRLLVL.

V gene TRBV27 combines with J gene TRBJ1-2, with 7 bases fitting TRBD1. With V trimmed by 6 bases and J by 2 bases, 0 bases remained unmatched. CDR3 length: 12 amino acids. Germline V lookup: CDR1 MNHEY, CDR2 SMNVEV (reference sequence). Here the CDR3 reads CASRTGNYGYTF. The CDR3 region has the DNA TGTGCCAGCAGGACAGGGAACTATGGCTACACCTTC.

This chain connects TRBV4-1 to TRBJ2-7, with a weak D call TRBD2 (5 bases). This CDR3 is built from 14 residues. CDR1 is MGHRA, CDR2 YSYEKL, per germline. Trimming took 4 bases from V and 4 from J, leaving 14 bases between them. CDR3 protein: CASSPDSRVYEQYF. The CDR3 nucleotides are TGCGCCAGCAGCCCTGATTCGCGGGTTTACGAGCAGTACTTC.

The chain combines TRBV10-3 with TRBJ1-1; D ambiguous. CDR1 and CDR2 (germline): ENHRY, SYGVKD. V was pared by 6 bases and J by 2 bases, with 4 bases between. CDR3 length: 11 residues. The CDR3 bases are TGTGCCATCAGGGGCAACACTGAAGCTTTCTTT. Its translation is CAIRGNTEAFF.

This sequence joins TRBV28 and TRBJ2-7, with unresolved D. The CDR3 spans 11 residues. Germline CDR1 MDHEN, CDR2 SYDVKM. Trimming stripped 6 bases from V and 9 bases from J, with 12 bases between. CDR3 nucleotides: TGTGCCAGCAGCCAGTCCCAACGGCAGTACTTC. Translating gives CASSQSQRQYF.

V usage is TRBV7-2 and J usage is TRBJ2-1; TRBD2 aligns across 7 bases. The CDR3 runs 14 residues. The germline V gene encodes CDR1 SGHTA and CDR2 FQGNSA. V shed 0 bases, J shed 4 bases, and the junction held 0 bases outside the gene matches. The CDR3: CASSLAGGYNEQFF. CDR3 nucleotides: TGTGCCAGCAGCTTAGCGGGAGGGTACAATGAGCAGTTCTTC. The full variable domain, rest sourced from reference TRBV7-2 and TRBJ2-1, is GAGVSQSPSNKVTEKGKDVELRCDPISGHTALYWYRQSLGQGLEFLIYFQGNSAPDKSGLPSDRFSAERTGGSVSTLTIQRTQQEDSAVYLCASSLAGGYNEQFFGPGTRLTVL.

The chain employs TRBV4-3 and TRBJ2-1; perhaps TRBD2 as D (6 bases). The CDR3 has 17 residues. In germline, CDR1 is LGHNA, CDR2 YSLEER. The V end was cut by 0 bases, the J end by 0 bases, with 12 bases between. Here the CDR3 reads CASSQDSGWSSYNEQFF. CDR3 bases: TGCGCCAGCAGCCAAGATAGCGGTTGGAGCTCCTACAATGAGCAGTTCTTC.